These T cell receptor beta chains were read from a single sample in a study of blood T cell repertoires in COVID-19. The data were produced by immunoSEQ multiplex PCR, yet TCRdb's version contains in-frame clones alone and is incomplete. The sample consists of tens of thousands of clones, approximately 86% of them appearing once. The sample comprised peripheral blood. The receptors shown here come from an older woman with acute or convalescent COVID-19. CDR3s include the opening cysteine and the closing phenylalanine or tryptophan.

cdr3_aa: CASSLVGADEQYF
j_call: TRBJ2-7
v_call: TRBV27

cdr3_aa: CASSVAREQFF
j_call: TRBJ2-1
v_call: TRBV9

cdr3_aa: CASMTGAGEETQYF
j_call: TRBJ2-5
v_call: TRBV5-1

cdr3_aa: CASSLIENQETQYF
j_call: TRBJ2-5
v_call: TRBV7-9

cdr3_aa: CASSKWTRETQYF
j_call: TRBJ2-5
v_call: TRBV21-1

cdr3_aa: CASSRDSGNTIYF
j_call: TRBJ1-3
v_call: TRBV12-3/TRBV12-4

cdr3_aa: CASSSTGTGGYDEQFF
j_call: TRBJ2-1
v_call: TRBV27

cdr3_aa: CASRSRLADSYEQYF
j_call: TRBJ2-7
v_call: TRBV6-6

cdr3_aa: CAIYRGARSTEAFF
j_call: TRBJ1-1
v_call: TRBV6-5

cdr3_aa: CASSFGQGHNSPLHF
j_call: TRBJ1-6
v_call: TRBV7-6

cdr3_aa: CAISPTRGNPARSPLHF
j_call: TRBJ1-6
v_call: TRBV10-3

cdr3_aa: CASSVGQVDSGEQFF
j_call: TRBJ2-1
v_call: TRBV9

cdr3_aa: CASSGTQGSLEQYF
j_call: TRBJ2-7
v_call: TRBV11-2

cdr3_aa: CASSRAQSNEKLFF
j_call: TRBJ1-4
v_call: TRBV18

cdr3_aa: CASIVSYNSPLHF
j_call: TRBJ1-6
v_call: TRBV19

cdr3_aa: CASSLAAYNEQFF
j_call: TRBJ2-1
v_call: TRBV7-2

cdr3_aa: CASSLDSPGGETQYF
j_call: TRBJ2-5
v_call: TRBV7-2

cdr3_aa: CASSSMTSGSTDTQYF
j_call: TRBJ2-3
v_call: TRBV7-3

cdr3_aa: CASSFLQTGNYGYTF
j_call: TRBJ1-2
v_call: TRBV28

cdr3_aa: CASTPFGGVYGYTF
j_call: TRBJ1-2
v_call: TRBV28

cdr3_aa: CAWRGGGAGFYEQYF
j_call: TRBJ2-7
v_call: TRBV30

cdr3_aa: CASSPNGGRDNEQFF
j_call: TRBJ2-1
v_call: TRBV27

cdr3_aa: CACMKASNYGYTF
j_call: TRBJ1-2
v_call: TRBV30

cdr3_aa: CASSRGWGTEAFF
j_call: TRBJ1-1
v_call: TRBV7-9

cdr3_aa: CASSLVPGGNEQFF
j_call: TRBJ2-1
v_call: TRBV7-2

cdr3_aa: CSASFLQGANQPQHF
j_call: TRBJ1-5
v_call: TRBV20-1

cdr3_aa: CASSLGWLEETQYF
j_call: TRBJ2-5
v_call: TRBV27

cdr3_aa: CAWSSRSEAFF
j_call: TRBJ1-1
v_call: TRBV30

cdr3_aa: CATSGGQGSGTEAFF
j_call: TRBJ1-1
v_call: TRBV15

cdr3_aa: CASSVLAGGPVETQYF
j_call: TRBJ2-5
v_call: TRBV5-1

cdr3_aa: CSVGQQGSYEQYF
j_call: TRBJ2-7
v_call: TRBV29-1

cdr3_aa: CASSEFREGYEQYF
j_call: TRBJ2-7
v_call: TRBV2

cdr3_aa: CASSQGLDTDTQYF
j_call: TRBJ2-3
v_call: TRBV5-1

cdr3_aa: CASSPGTTYEQYF
j_call: TRBJ2-7
v_call: TRBV4-1

cdr3_aa: CASSLDRGENEKLFF
j_call: TRBJ1-4
v_call: TRBV6-5

cdr3_aa: CASPQPGLYNYGYTF
j_call: TRBJ1-2
v_call: TRBV19

cdr3_aa: CASSLSRGQETQYF
j_call: TRBJ2-5
v_call: TRBV11-2

cdr3_aa: CASSSQGYEQYF
j_call: TRBJ2-7
v_call: TRBV7-9

cdr3_aa: CASSLGQGNYEQYF
j_call: TRBJ2-7
v_call: TRBV7-3

cdr3_aa: CASSKGAKQTEAFF
j_call: TRBJ1-1
v_call: TRBV6-5

cdr3_aa: CASSQWGSGGPRGHTDTQYF
j_call: TRBJ2-3
v_call: TRBV3-1/TRBV3-2

cdr3_aa: CASSEVGVRAFF
j_call: TRBJ1-1
v_call: TRBV6-1

cdr3_aa: CASATGLAGGPTETQYF
j_call: TRBJ2-5
v_call: TRBV12-5

cdr3_aa: CASSLGTGPYEQYF
j_call: TRBJ2-7
v_call: TRBV18